The subject of this entry is one TCR beta chain. No cognate antigen has been identified for it. Base-call qualities are not available, and no considerably larger clone is one nucleotide away. Trimming leaves V shorter by 1 base and J shorter by 10 bases, with the junction holding 4 bases beyond the gene matches. The CDR3 spans 15 residues, from the cysteine through the phenylalanine. The kept DNA is CDR3 alone, 45 bases in frame from the first base. CDR1 and CDR2 (SGHAT, FQNNGV) derive from the germline V gene. The entire isolated RNA was reverse transcribed using the High Capacity cDNA Reverse Transcription Kit, and thus expressed TCRB transcripts were sequenced. Deep immunoSEQ sequencing was applied to naive, central memory and regulatory T cell samples, giving an average of roughly 3.5 million total reads per sample. Sorted cells were lysed in RLT buffer, and RNA was extracted using DNase-treated RNeasy Micro or Mini kits according to cell number. To prevent cross-contamination, each cell subset was processed individually, whereas patient and healthy donor samples were processed jointly. Using the immunoSEQ multiplex PCR, TCRB sequences were amplified from cDNA into 87-bp fragments spanning the CDR3 region. Sequencing of the amplicons was performed on the Illumina HiSeq platform. On the study's bioinformatics: PCR bias was computationally corrected using synthetic template baselines, reads within Hamming distance 2 were collapsed, and singletons that could not be merged were discarded. Reads were aligned to IMGT to assign V, D and J genes, CDR3 length, and insertions or deletions at six rearrangement sites. Clonotype counts were normalized to sorted cell number within each subset before computing true diversity and Gini coefficients with the tcR R package. The overlap coefficient, calculated on TCRB nucleotide sequences, was used to quantify repertoire sharing. Out-of-frame TCRB sequences from naive cells were analyzed to stand in for the pre-selection repertoire. Held by TCRdb, this immuneACCESS table contains in-frame sequences only and omits some clones. Under half of the omission traces to an unresolved V gene where checked; the cause of the rest is unknown. The DNA gave D and trimming, while V, J and clone size come from that table. This sample holds roughly 500,000 clones; 30% were observed only once. Around 0.065% of the sample lies in the top ten.

This sample was included in a study of beta chain features in type 1 diabetes (dated by TCRdb to 2016 to 2019). Turning to the overall study: Mean age, gender distribution, total cell number and subset yield were not different between patients and healthy donors. A total of about 110,000,000 sorted cells were examined across all samples, and a strong correlation was observed between cell number per subset and RNA yield. Naive and central memory subsets were obtained from all 30 or so donors, but regulatory and stem cell-like memory subsets were isolated from only 8 patients and roughly eight healthy donors. In the study, recently diagnosed type 1 diabetes patients and matched healthy donors were compared on the TCRB repertoires of their sorted circulating CD4+ T cell subsets. The paper's findings and limits, for the study overall: Because cDNA was sequenced instead of genomic DNA, highly expressing activated cells could be over-represented, though the groups showed no difference in activation or CD3 levels. Patients with type 1 diabetes made fewer insertions and deleted more nucleotides at VDJ recombination sites, implying thymic rearrangement abnormalities. Naive, central memory and regulatory TCRB repertoires appeared more similar among patients than among healthy donors. Shorter templates might be favored by PCR, yet because patient and control samples were amplified and corrected together, any such skew would affect both groups equally. Type 1 diabetes patients showed a moderate but significant shortening of TCRB CDR3 length in all four CD4+ subsets. Because small numbers of individuals were included in the HLA sub-analyses, any influence of HLA type on TCRB rearrangement was left unresolved.

A single peripheral blood draw of 95 to 150 mL on average was collected from each donor into heparinised tubes. Naive, central memory, regulatory and stem cell-like memory CD4+ T cells were sorted on a BD FACSAria II using a panel including CD45RO, CCR7, CD25, CD127, CD95 and CD27. Purity was above 98% for every sorted population. Right away, PBMCs were isolated by Lymphoprep density gradient centrifugation and were stained directly, with no culture step. To minimize batch effects, samples were stained and sorted in pairs, one healthy donor with one patient per experiment. The sequencing input was naive CD4+ T cells from blood. What this sample's cell subset or site label stands for: true naive CD4+ T cells. The chain links TRBV11-2 with TRBJ2-1; the junction holds 13 bases that match TRBD2. The receptor's source is a man aged 18-30 years in good health. The CDR3 region reads CASSLVLAGGPEQFF. DNA sequence: TGTGCCAGCAGCTTAGTACTAGCGGGAGGGCCGGAGCAGTTCTTC.